One sample yielded the 14 T cell receptor beta chains listed below, sequenced in a study of T-cell reconstitution after alpha-beta-depleted transplantation in children. A TCRbeta library incorporating unique molecular identifiers was prepared. TCRdb recomputed calls from the PCR reads with MiXCR, one row per CDR3 protein. Seen here are approximately 110,000 distinct CDR3 sequences, more than 20% observed once, and the top ten hold roughly a tenth. The specimen was PBMCs, mostly from graft donor cells, collected 180 days after TCRalphabeta/CD19-depleted stem cell transplant. All receptors derive from a male patient aged 2-15 years who had a stem cell transplant for chronic granulomatous disease, so the T cells may come from the graft donor.

This clonotype was picked up a small number of times. The chain is built from TRBV29-1 and TRBJ2-5; 10 nucleotides align to TRBD1. Germline assignment: CDR1 SQVTM and CDR2 ANQGSEA. Losses at the gene ends were 7 bases for V and 5 bases for J; bases not matched to a gene: 7. The CDR3 covers 13 residues. CDR3 residues: CSASDRGLETQYF. The CDR3 nucleotides read TGCAGCGCGTCGGACAGGGGGTTGGAGACCCAGTACTTC.

This clonotype was observed many times. This chain uses TRBV9 with TRBJ2-3, with 13 bases fitting TRBD2. CDR3 length: 19 amino acids. V was pared by 4 bases and J by 0 bases, with 11 bases of the junction left unmatched. Germline V gene data show CDR1 as SGDLS and CDR2 as YYNGEE. CDR3 loop: CASSSSGLAGRTSTDTQYF. The CDR3 DNA follows: TGTGCCAGCAGCTCATCGGGACTAGCGGGACGAACTAGCACAGATACGCAGTATTTT. The variable domain in full, completed from reference TRBV9 and TRBJ2-3, reads DSGVTQTPKHLITATGQRVTLRCSPRSGDLSVYWYQQSLDQGLQFLIQYYNGEERAKGNILERFSAQQFPDLHSELNLSSLELGDSALYFCASSSSGLAGRTSTDTQYFGPGTRLTVL.

The table lists this clonotype with a count of one. The genes are TRBV24-1 and TRBJ2-3, with 12 bases lining up with TRBD2. Germline loops: CDR1 KGHDR, CDR2 SFDVKD. The V segment lost 4 bases and the J segment 4 bases; nucleotides outside the gene matches: 2. The CDR3 extends over 15 amino acids. The CDR3 DNA reads as TGTGCCACCAGTGACTCTAGCGGGGGGGCAGATACGCAGTATTTT. It is translated as CATSDSSGGADTQYF.

This clonotype was observed at least ten times. The chain employs TRBV20-1 and TRBJ1-2; the match to TRBD1 covers 8 bases. V trimming: 3 bases; J trimming: 2 bases; junction bases outside the gene matches: 5. This CDR3 spans 14 amino acids. CDR1 and CDR2 from the germline V gene are DFQATT and SNEGSKA (reference sequence). CDR3 DNA sequence: TGCAGTGCTAGTGGGACAGGACCGAACTATGGCTACACCTTC. Protein product: CSASGTGPNYGYTF.

This clonotype was picked up one time. One base away lies a much larger clone, so this may be a sequencing read error. The chain employs TRBV5-1 and TRBJ2-7, with D possibly being TRBD2 (5 bases). The CDR3 consists of 13 residues. With 2 bases removed from V and 6 bases from J, the gap between germline ends came to 12 bases. Germline V gene data show CDR1 as SGHRS and CDR2 as YFSETQ. CDR3 DNA sequence: TGCGCCAGCAGCTTCCGAACAGCGGCCGAGCAGTACTTC. Protein sequence: CASSFRTAAEQYF. Based on the CDR3 plus reference TRBV5-1 and TRBJ2-7, the full variable domain is KAGVTQTPRYLIKTRGQQVTLSCSPISGHRSVSWYQQTPGQGLQFLFEYFSETQRNKGNFPGRFSGRQFSNSRSEMNVSTLELGDSALYLCASSFRTAAEQYFGPGTRLTVT.

This clonotype was counted ten times or more. The J gene is TRBJ2-1, the V gene TRBV7-9, with 9 bases identical to TRBD1. Germline V CDR1 and CDR2: SEHNR, FQNEAQ (reference sequence). CDR3 length: 15 residues. The V and J ends lost 5 bases and 4 bases, in that order; junction bases with no gene match: 6. The CDR3 DNA follows: TGTGCCAGCAGCCCCGGGACAGGGAATTACAATGAGCAGTTCTTC. This sequence encodes CASSPGTGNYNEQFF.

This clonotype has more than one count but fewer than ten. The chain has TRBV29-1 and TRBJ2-3, with 8 positions matching TRBD2. The V and J ends lost 6 bases and 3 bases, in that order; junction bases with no gene match: 8. Germline CDR1 reads SQVTM; CDR2 reads ANQGSEA. CDR3 length: 14 amino acids. CDR3 residues: CSVGAGEVTDTQYF. In nucleotides, the CDR3 is TGCAGCGTCGGAGCGGGAGAGGTTACAGATACGCAGTATTTT.

This clonotype was observed many times. The V and J genes are TRBV20-1 and TRBJ2-4, with D possibly being TRBD1 or TRBD2 (6 bases each). V was cut by 5 bases and J by 3 bases, with 17 bases left in between. The germline V gene encodes CDR1 DFQATT and CDR2 SNEGSKA (reference sequence). This CDR3 is built from 15 residues. CDR3 sequence (DNA): TGCAGTGCTGCATCCTACAGGGAGGACAAAAACATTCAGTACTTC. Encoded protein: CSAASYREDKNIQYF.

This clonotype was found once. The chain employs TRBV12-3 or TRBV12-4 and TRBJ2-7; D perhaps matches TRBD2 (6 bases). There are 15 residues in the CDR3. Deletions cut 3 bases from V and 3 bases from J, with 15 bases between. The CDR3 nucleotides are TGTGCCAGCAGTTTTCCGGGGAGGAGAGACTACGAGCAGTACTTC. Protein product: CASSFPGRRDYEQYF.

This clonotype was seen a handful of times. The DNA is omitted, as the CDR3 cannot be located on it reliably, and the CDR3 follows TCRdb's listing. The V gene is TRBV29-1, the J gene TRBJ2-2. The CDR3 spans 9 amino acids, including both terminal residues. Germline assignment: CDR1 SQVTM and CDR2 ANQGSEA. CDR3: CSPPGSCFF.

To note about this clonotype: The germline gene is not matched at one end of the junction; a read error may be the cause. The J gene is TRBJ1-4, the V gene TRBV20-1; D gene ambiguous. Germline lookup yields CDR1 DFQATT and CDR2 SNEGSKA (reference sequence). CDR3 size: 15 residues. CDR3 loop: CSARVQSPTYEKLFF. CDR3 nucleotide sequence: TGCAGTGCTAGAGTGCAGAGTCCAACTTATGAAAAACTGTTTTTT.

This clonotype was counted between two and nine times. The chain couples TRBV20-1 to TRBJ1-5; D is uncertain. Germline V gene data show CDR1 as DFQATT and CDR2 as SNEGSKA (reference sequence). V was shortened by 3 bases and J by 0 bases, with 6 bases between the two germline ends. The CDR3 has 13 amino acids. The CDR3 here is CSASSYSNQPQHF. The CDR3 nucleotides are TGCAGTGCTAGTTCTTATAGCAATCAGCCCCAGCATTTT.

This clonotype was detected ten times or more. The gene calls are TRBV12-3 or TRBV12-4 and TRBJ1-5; D unresolved. This CDR3 region has 14 residues. V lost 5 bases, J lost 6 bases, and 14 bases lay in between. The CDR3 sequence: CASSHPGRGQPQHF. DNA for the CDR3: TGTGCCAGCAGTCACCCCGGACGAGGTCAGCCCCAGCATTTT.

This clonotype has more than one count but fewer than ten. The V call is TRBV9, the J call TRBJ1-6; 8 bases fit TRBD1. J was trimmed by 5 bases and V by 3 bases; bases with no gene match: 7. Germline loops: CDR1 SGDLS, CDR2 YYNGEE. The CDR3 has 16 residues. In DNA, the CDR3 is TGTGCCAGCAGCGGCGGACAGGGAAGAAATAATTCACCCCTCCACTTT. Its translation: CASSGGQGRNNSPLHF.